This T cell receptor beta chain was captured in a study of cytomegalovirus exposure and HLA in healthy donors. Study results and caveats: In a later analysis, specific HLA alleles were associated with 15,000 to 20,000 TCR beta sequences at a 0.05 false discovery rate. Exclusion applied to some V segments, including TRBV6-2 and TRBV6-3, as they were indistinguishable. Across all donors, roughly uniform sequencing depth was an assumption of the presence/absence analyses.

Germline CDR1 is SGHVS and CDR2 is FQNEAQ. V was shortened by 6 bases and J by 0 bases, with 11 bases between the two germline ends. CDR3 length: 14 amino acids. Primers: 60 Vbeta forward and 13 Jbeta reverse. Some clones are missing from TCRdb's copy, which holds only in-frame ones; the method was immunoSEQ multiplex PCR. The data contain some 80,000 clones, around 77% of them singletons. On this clone: The antigen is not known.

The chain has TRBV7-8 and TRBJ1-1; no clear D. The sequencing input was PBMCs. This TCR derives from a man in his fifties or sixties in good health and CMV-seronegative. The CDR3 reads CASRYDTVNTEAFF. The CDR3 coding sequence is TGTGCCAGCAGGTACGATACAGTGAACACTGAAGCTTTCTTT.